The clone carrying this T cell receptor (beta chain) has at least ten counts. Its antigen is currently unknown. This sample stems from a study of T-cell reconstitution after alpha-beta-depleted transplantation in children. It was with unique molecular identifiers that the TCRbeta library was prepared. Each CDR3 protein is one row after TCRdb ran MiXCR on the PCR reads. The data contain about 260,000 distinct CDR3 sequences, more than 9% of them singletons. Overall study findings and caveats: Some patients owed their high day-60 TCRbeta diversity to surviving recipient T cells and thymic progenitors. A year post-transplant, T-cell counts and diversity derived mostly from newly produced T cells.

V gave up 4 bases and J gave up 4 bases, with 9 bases separating them. The CDR3 consists of 12 residues. From germline, CDR1 is SGHRS and CDR2 YFSETQ. The sequencing used peripheral blood, collected 180 days after TCRalphabeta/CD19-depleted stem cell transplant. V and J are TRBV5-1 and TRBJ2-7; TRBD1 or TRBD2 may be the D gene (5 bases each). This sequence was found in a male patient under 10 years old who had a stem cell transplant for chronic granulomatous disease, so the T cells may come from the graft donor. CDR3 coding DNA: TGCGCCAGCAGCAGGGACGGATACGAGCAGTACTTC. Translating it yields CASSRDGYEQYF.